The 14 T cell receptor beta chains presented below share a single source sample, sequenced in a study of cytomegalovirus exposure and HLA in healthy donors. TCRdb's copy holds only in-frame clones and misses some; the assay was immunoSEQ multiplex PCR. In the table there are about 280,000 clones, more than 75% of which are singletons. The sample comprised PBMCs. The origin of the receptors is a woman aged 18-30 years in good health and CMV-seronegative.

This chain links TRBV27 with TRBJ2-5; D possibly corresponds to TRBD1 (6 bases). V was shortened by 3 bases and J by 9 bases, with 20 bases between the two germline ends. The germline V gene has CDR1 MNHEY and CDR2 SMNVEV (reference sequence). CDR3 length equals 15 residues. Here the CDR3 DNA reads TGTGCCAGCAGTTTTTCAAGTACAGGGCCAGGGCCCCAGTACTTC. Its translation: CASSFSSTGPGPQYF.

This clone was detected a few times. The rearrangement uses TRBV7-2 and TRBJ2-7; perhaps TRBD2 as D (5 bases). V lost 5 bases to trimming and J lost 1 base, with 12 bases between them. CDR1 and CDR2 (germline): SGHTA, FQGNSA. The CDR3 loop spans 14 amino acids. The CDR3 DNA follows: TGTGCCAGCAGCGATCTCGGGGAGTCCTACGAGCAGTACTTC. Its translation: CASSDLGESYEQYF.

The gene calls are TRBV27 and TRBJ2-1; 8 nucleotides line up with TRBD2. Germline V gene data show CDR1 as MNHEY and CDR2 as SMNVEV (reference sequence). The CDR3 is 14 amino acids. J lost 6 bases, V lost 6 bases, and 7 bases had no gene match. CDR3 protein: CASRDIAGSNEQFF. As DNA, the CDR3 is TGTGCCAGCAGGGACATAGCGGGATCCAATGAGCAGTTCTTC.

The chain recombines TRBV7-2 with TRBJ2-5, with D maybe TRBD2 (6 bases). Between the trimmed V and J ends, which lost 1 base and 5 bases, there was a span of 8 bases. Germline lookup yields CDR1 SGHTA and CDR2 FQGNSA. This CDR3 comprises 13 residues. DNA of the CDR3: TGTGCCAGCAGCTTAGTGGGGAGGGAGACCCAGTACTTC. Its translation is CASSLVGRETQYF.

V gene TRBV6-5 combines with J gene TRBJ2-5; 8 positions match TRBD1. Per germline, CDR1 MNHEY and CDR2 SVGAGI. With 6 bases clipped from V and 0 bases from J, the junction kept 6 bases outside the gene matches. The CDR3 covers 15 residues. The CDR3 region has the DNA TGTGCCAGCAGCCGGACAGGGAGCTACCAAGAGACCCAGTACTTC. It codes for CASSRTGSYQETQYF.

The chain is built from TRBV10-3 and TRBJ1-3; D ambiguous. Germline V gives CDR1 ENHRY, CDR2 SYGVKD. This CDR3 is 18 amino acids long. Trimming left V 0 bases short and J 0 bases short, with 15 bases between. The CDR3 DNA follows: TGTGCCATCAGTGAGTCAATAGTTAGGCGGAGCTCTGGAAACACCATATATTTT. Residues: CAISESIVRRSSGNTIYF.

The chain carries TRBV14 and TRBJ1-2, with a weak D call TRBD1 (6 bases). V was shortened by 5 bases and J by 5 bases, with 12 bases between the two germline ends. This CDR3 region has 13 residues. Germline V lookup: CDR1 SGHDN, CDR2 FVKESK. CDR3 coding DNA: TGTGCCAGCAGCTACAGGGTAGGGTATGGCTACACCTTC. The encoded protein is CASSYRVGYGYTF. Full variable domain (remainder filled in from reference TRBV14 and TRBJ1-2): EAGVTQFPSHSVIEKGQTVTLRCDPISGHDNLYWYRRVMGKEIKFLLHFVKESKQDESGMPNNRFLAERTGGTYSTLKVQPAELEDSGVYFCASSYRVGYGYTFGSGTRLTVV.

The chain combines TRBV28 with TRBJ2-7, with D maybe TRBD2 (5 bases). This CDR3 region has 13 residues. Germline V gene data show CDR1 as MDHEN and CDR2 as SYDVKM. The V end was cut by 3 bases, the J end by 5 bases, with 11 bases between. CDR3 in DNA: TGTGCCAGCAGTTTTGGAGGCGCCCACGAGCAGTACTTC. It specifies CASSFGGAHEQYF.

The genes are TRBV5-1 and TRBJ2-7; D unclear. Trimming took off 0 bases at V and 3 bases at J, with 13 bases between the two ends. Germline V gene data show CDR1 as SGHRS and CDR2 as YFSETQ. CDR3 length: 15 amino acids. CDR3 nucleotides: TGCGCCAGCAGCTTGGGATTACGTATAGACTACGAGCAGTACTTC. Translated: CASSLGLRIDYEQYF. Full variable domain (outside the CDR3, taken from reference TRBV5-1 and TRBJ2-7): KAGVTQTPRYLIKTRGQQVTLSCSPISGHRSVSWYQQTPGQGLQFLFEYFSETQRNKGNFPGRFSGRQFSNSRSEMNVSTLELGDSALYLCASSLGLRIDYEQYFGPGTRLTVT.

V is TRBV19 and J is TRBJ1-3, with 10 nucleotides matching TRBD1. This CDR3 has 15 residues. The V gene's germline CDR1 is LNHDA and CDR2 SQIVND (reference sequence). The V segment lost 9 bases and the J segment 3 bases; nucleotides outside the gene matches: 8. The CDR3 DNA reads as TGTGCCAGCCGACTGGGGACAGGGGTTGGAAACACCATATATTTT. Its protein product is CASRLGTGVGNTIYF.

In its sample, this clone was seen a few times. The chain uses TRBV6-6 and TRBJ2-7; 8 bases match TRBD1. This CDR3 has 13 amino acids. CDR1 is MNHNY and CDR2 is SVGAGI in the germline V gene (reference sequence). V lost 6 bases and J lost 3; bases outside the gene matches: 4. The CDR3 spells CASSLGTGYEQYF. CDR3 DNA: TGTGCCAGCAGCCTCGGGACAGGCTACGAGCAGTACTTC.

This clone was observed once. The chain couples TRBV7-2 to TRBJ2-7, with D hard to call. The CDR3 sequence is 17 residues long. Germline values: CDR1 SGHTA, CDR2 FQGNSA. The V end lost 0 bases, the J end lost 2 bases, and 17 bases lay between the germline ends. The CDR3 loop is CASSLALSGFLTYEQYF. The DNA of the CDR3 is TGTGCCAGCAGCTTAGCGCTGTCCGGGTTTTTAACCTACGAGCAGTACTTC.

The genes are TRBV7-8 and TRBJ2-7, with D perhaps matching TRBD1 (5 bases). CDR3 length equals 15 residues. Germline V gives CDR1 SGHVS, CDR2 FQNEAQ. V lost 5 bases and J 4 bases, leaving 18 bases between the germline ends. DNA of the CDR3: TGTGCCAGCAGCCTCCTAAGGGGTTGGGAATACGAGCAGTACTTC. This sequence encodes CASSLLRGWEYEQYF.

In DNA, the CDR3 is TGCGCCAGCAGCCAAGAAATATTTCACAACCGGGACAGGGTCCCTGGCTACACCTTC. Amino acids: CASSQEIFHNRDRVPGYTF. This chain connects TRBV4-3 to TRBJ1-2; TRBD1 agrees at 9 bases. Germline CDR1 and CDR2: LGHNA and YSLEER. With 0 bases clipped from V and 7 bases from J, the junction kept 18 bases outside the gene matches. This CDR3 is built from 19 residues.